This T cell receptor beta chain was recorded in a study of blood T cell repertoires in COVID-19. The wider study: The United States, Italy and Spain supplied acute and convalescent COVID-19 samples. In each case, the material was cDNA or gDNA derived from T cells, B-cell-depleted T cells, or PBMCs.

Original analysis: Researchers report that nucleated cell counts were estimated from reference gene primer amplification. Profiled with immunoSEQ multiplex PCR; TCRdb holds only in-frame clones, not every one. V, J and clone size are taken as reported in that table, and D and trimming were inferred from the DNA itself. Of about 320,000 clones in the sample, about 89% were seen once. CDR3 length: 14 residues. Trimming shortened V by 6 bases and J by 2 bases, and 11 bases separated the two germline ends. Per the germline V gene, CDR1 is LGHNT and CDR2 is FRNRAP. V usage is TRBV12-5 and J usage is TRBJ1-5; D is perhaps TRBD1 (6 bases). This TCR derives from a man between 18 and 35 years old who had recovered from COVID-19. The sample taken for sequencing was peripheral blood. CDR3 bases: TGTGCTAGTGGCCAGGGGATCGGCAATCAGCCCCAGCATTTT. Its translation: CASGQGIGNQPQHF.